The next 2 T cell receptor beta chains were all read from a single sample in a study of blood T cell repertoires in COVID-19. The method was immunoSEQ multiplex PCR; TCRdb's version includes in-frame clones alone and lacks a portion of them. The sample holds 150,000 to 200,000 clones; more than 85% are singletons and the top ten take 2.1%. Sequences were obtained from peripheral blood. The receptors were sampled from a man aged 65 to 85 with active or convalescent COVID-19.

The CDR3 protein is CASSLVAGWNTEAFF. CDR3 bases: TGTGCCAGCAGCTTAGTGGCAGGCTGGAACACTGAAGCTTTCTTT. This chain uses TRBV7-8 with TRBJ1-1; D remains unclear. CDR1 and CDR2 from the germline V gene are SGHVS and FQNEAQ. V lost 1 base and J 1 base, leaving 10 bases between the germline ends. The CDR3 length is 15 residues.

The gene calls are TRBV7-9 and TRBJ1-3; no reliable D call. Germline-derived CDR1 and CDR2 are SEHNR and FQNEAQ (reference sequence). The V end lost 2 bases, the J end lost 4 bases, and 9 bases lay between the germline ends. CDR3 length equals 14 residues. CDR3 residues: CASSLRGGGNTIYF. CDR3 DNA sequence: TGTGCCAGCAGCTTACGCGGTGGAGGAAACACCATATATTTT.